This passage covers 15 T cell receptor beta chains from one sample sequenced in a study of tumor T cells in aggressive B-cell lymphoma. The protocol was immunoSEQ multiplex PCR, while the TCRdb copy is restricted to in-frame clones and leaves out a portion. The table has approximately 2,000 clones, over 85% seen once. The sequencing sample was made of tumor tissue. All receptors derive from an adult with diffuse large B cell lymphoma.

The chain recombines TRBV6-4 with TRBJ2-3; TRBD1 aligns across 8 bases. After removal of 2 bases from V and 1 base from J, the junction contained 11 bases not matched to a gene. CDR3 length: 18 amino acids. The germline gives CDR1 MRHNA, CDR2 SNTAGT. The CDR3 nucleotides read TGTGCCAGCAGTGACCCTTTCACAGGGGGTGTGCGCACAGATACGCAGTATTTT. Amino acid sequence: CASSDPFTGGVRTDTQYF.

The rearrangement links TRBV18 to TRBJ1-6, with 12 positions matching TRBD1. The CDR3 is 15 residues long. After removal of 6 bases from V and 10 bases from J, the junction contained 7 bases not matched to a gene. Per the germline V gene, CDR1 is KGHSH and CDR2 is LQKENI. The CDR3, as DNA: TGTGCCAGCTCCTCCGGGACAGGGGGCTGGTCACCCCTCCACTTT. Its translation is CASSSGTGGWSPLHF.

The chain joins TRBV13 to TRBJ1-1; TRBD1 aligns across 7 bases. The V gene's germline CDR1 is PRHDT and CDR2 FYEKMQ (reference sequence). The junction had 10 bases not matched to a gene; V was cut back by 6 bases and J by 3 bases. The CDR3 runs to 15 residues. The CDR3 region has the DNA TGTGCCAGCAGTTTAATTGACAGGGACGACACTGAAGCTTTCTTT. This codes for CASSLIDRDDTEAFF.

V gene TRBV29-1 combines with J gene TRBJ1-2, with D uncertain. The CDR3 loop spans 14 amino acids. Germline V CDR1 and CDR2: SQVTM, ANQGSEA. The V end was cut by 4 bases, the J end by 1 base, with 13 bases between. The CDR3 here is CSVAVSLGNYGYTF. Here the CDR3 DNA reads TGCAGCGTTGCTGTGAGCCTCGGTAACTATGGCTACACCTTC. Looking up the rest from reference TRBV29-1 and TRBJ1-2 gives the full variable domain: SAVISQKPSRDICQRGTSLTIQCQVDSQVTMMFWYRQQPGQSLTLIATANQGSEATYESGFVIDKFPISRPNLTFSTLTVSNMSPEDSSIYLCSVAVSLGNYGYTFGSGTRLTVV.

The chain carries TRBV9 and TRBJ2-7; the match to TRBD2 covers 9 bases. Losses at the gene ends were 4 bases for V and 3 bases for J; bases not matched to a gene: 5. The CDR3 length is 14 residues. Germline CDR1 is SGDLS and CDR2 is YYNGEE. CDR3 region: CASSLRGGGYEQYF. The CDR3 DNA reads as TGTGCCAGCAGCTTGCGGGGGGGCGGCTACGAGCAGTACTTC.

This clone appeared once. The genes are TRBV9 and TRBJ2-5; TRBD2 aligns across 10 bases. The CDR3 totals 15 residues. Looked up from germline, CDR1 is SGDLS and CDR2 is YYNGEE. The junction had 4 bases not matched to a gene; V was cut back by 0 bases and J by 5 bases. CDR3 in DNA: TGTGCCAGCAGCGTAGAAGGTAGCGGGAGGGAGACCCAGTACTTC. Translating it yields CASSVEGSGRETQYF.

The rearrangement links TRBV30 to TRBJ1-1; tentatively, D is TRBD1 (5 bases). V gave up 4 bases and J gave up 1 base, with 7 bases separating them. The length of the CDR3 is 12 residues. The germline V gene has CDR1 GTSNPN and CDR2 SVGIG (reference sequence). As DNA, the CDR3 is TGTGCCTGGACTACAGGGAACACTGAAGCTTTCTTT. It yields the protein CAWTTGNTEAFF.

The chain carries TRBV6-4 and TRBJ1-1; D unclear. The CDR3 sequence is 13 residues long. V shed 6 bases and J shed 2 bases, with 10 bases lying between them. Per germline, CDR1 MRHNA and CDR2 SNTAGT. The CDR3 coding sequence is TGTGCCAGCAGCTTCGCGATCAACACTGAAGCTTTCTTT. Its translation is CASSFAINTEAFF.

V usage is TRBV7-3 and J usage is TRBJ2-3; TRBD2 matches 10 bases. The germline CDR1 and CDR2 sequences are SGHTA and FQGTGA. Trimming cost V 3 bases and J 1 base; bases outside gene matches: 4. The CDR3 totals 16 residues. CDR3 loop: CASSFLGLAGTDTQYF. The CDR3 coding sequence is TGTGCCAGCAGCTTTCTCGGACTAGCGGGCACAGATACGCAGTATTTT.

The gene calls are TRBV11-2 and TRBJ1-1, with a weak D call TRBD1 (5 bases). V gave up 2 bases and J gave up 11 bases, with 12 bases separating them. The CDR3 has 12 residues. Looked up from germline, CDR1 is SGHAT and CDR2 is FQNNGV. The chain's CDR3 is CASSLLGGAAFF. The CDR3 region has the DNA TGTGCCAGCAGCTTACTGGGAGGGGCGGCTTTCTTT.

The chain joins TRBV25-1 to TRBJ2-2; 10 bases are a match to TRBD1. This CDR3 is 17 amino acids long. The germline CDR1 and CDR2 sequences are MGHDK and SYGVNS. V gave up 3 bases and J gave up 4 bases; unmatched junction bases: 8. The CDR3, as DNA: TGTGCCAGCAGTGATACAAGGACAGGGGGTCGCACCGGGGAGCTGTTTTTT. This codes for CASSDTRTGGRTGELFF.

The CDR3 sequence is CASSLRGAGVFDEQFF. CDR3 DNA: TGTGCCAGCAGCCTCCGGGGGGCGGGGGTCTTTGATGAGCAGTTCTTC. The chain couples TRBV9 to TRBJ2-1; D possibly corresponds to TRBD2 (7 bases). Per the germline V gene, CDR1 is SGDLS and CDR2 is YYNGEE. This CDR3 comprises 16 residues. V was pared by 4 bases and J by 8 bases, with 22 bases between.

The chain links TRBV7-2 to TRBJ1-2, with 7 bases aligning to TRBD1. This CDR3 is 15 amino acids long. CDR1 is SGHTA, CDR2 FQGNSA, per germline. Unmatched junction bases numbered 2, after V lost 1 base and J lost 0 bases. CDR3 sequence (DNA): TGTGCCAGCAGCTTAGGAGGGACAGCTAACTATGGCTACACCTTC. Translated: CASSLGGTANYGYTF.

The chain has TRBV16 and TRBJ2-5; D might be TRBD1 (6 bases). The last part of the DNA fits TRBJ2-7 better; the J call may be wrong. Germline CDR1 and CDR2: KGHSY and FQNENV. This CDR3 contains 13 residues. Here the CDR3 reads CASSPGQNYEQYF. The DNA for the CDR3 is TGTGCCAGCAGCCCCGGACAGAACTACGAGCAGTACTTC.

The chain employs TRBV29-1 and TRBJ2-2; the match to TRBD2 covers 7 bases. CDR1 is SQVTM, CDR2 ANQGSEA, per germline. CDR3 size: 12 residues. V lost 6 bases to trimming and J lost 7 bases; unmatched junction nucleotides: 5. The CDR3 spells CSVSGRGGELFF. CDR3 bases: TGCAGCGTCTCAGGGAGGGGCGGGGAGCTGTTTTTT.